This record looks at one T cell receptor (beta chain) sequence and its context. The data are from a study of T cells expressing NK-cell markers. TCRdb reprocessed the 5' RACE reads, keeping one entry per CDR3 protein, no DNA. The data show over 350,000 distinct CDR3 sequences, and the top ten clones hold around 10%. This sequence was found in a woman aged 45-65 years in good health. Input material: blood T cells: a sorted CD56 or NKG2C T cell subset, CD4+ or CD8+ T cells, or bulk PBMC T cells (not recorded which).

CDR3 amino acids: CASERSRRAHETQYF. The chain is built from TRBV7-9 and TRBJ2-5; there is no DNA to check the TCRdb D call of TRBD2. This CDR3 region has 15 residues. In germline, CDR1 is SEHNR, CDR2 FQNEAQ (reference sequence).